This passage covers 16 T cell receptor beta chains from one sample sequenced in a study of vaccination effects on CD4 cells after COVID-19. TCRdb keeps only in-frame clones here, not all; method: immunoSEQ multiplex PCR. The sample has about 55,000 clones; about two thirds are singletons. Their recognized antigens are unknown. ViraFEST used viral peptide pools to expand antigen-specific CD4+ T cells before sequencing. CD4+ T cell isolation took place after 10 days of culture. Nobody among the vaccine recipients had prior SARS-CoV-2 infection (nucleocapsid antibodies were negative). The sequencing used CD4+ T cells from PBMCs cultured with SARS-CoV-2 spike peptides, collected before COVID-19 vaccination. The receptors originated from a human donor who received a COVID-19 vaccine.

V and J are TRBV7-9 and TRBJ1-2, with D uncertain. V lost 5 bases, J lost 8 bases, and 21 bases lay in between. The CDR3 length is 15 residues. CDR1 is SEHNR, CDR2 FQNEAQ, per germline (reference sequence). Here the CDR3 reads CASSPVSQIGRGYTF. DNA for the CDR3: TGTGCCAGCAGCCCAGTAAGCCAGATTGGTCGCGGCTACACCTTC.

V is TRBV12-3 or TRBV12-4 and J is TRBJ1-2; D uncertain. CDR3 length: 12 amino acids. Trimming shortened V by 5 bases and J by 6 bases, and 10 bases separated the two germline ends. In nucleotides, the CDR3 is TGTGCCAGCAGTAACGGGAAAAATGGCTACACCTTC. It encodes CASSNGKNGYTF.

This rearrangement joins TRBV18 to TRBJ1-5, with 8 nucleotides matching TRBD1. The length of the CDR3 is 16 residues. Trimming removed 4 bases from V and 2 bases from J; junction bases left unmatched: 7. The germline gives CDR1 KGHSH, CDR2 LQKENI. For the CDR3, the DNA is TGTGCCAGCTCACTACAGGGGGGGATCGGCAATCAGCCCCAGCATTTT. It translates to CASSLQGGIGNQPQHF.

The rearrangement joins TRBV30 to TRBJ2-7; 9 bases match TRBD2. Germline V lookup: CDR1 GTSNPN, CDR2 SVGIG (reference sequence). Germline trimming cut 1 base from V and 1 base from J; bases unmatched to any gene: 11. The CDR3 runs 17 residues. The CDR3 is CAWSGGASGAVSYEQYF. For the CDR3, the DNA is TGTGCCTGGAGTGGGGGGGCTAGCGGGGCGGTTTCCTACGAGCAGTACTTC.

The chain has TRBV2 and TRBJ1-2; D is undetermined. The V gene lost 6 bases and the J gene lost 8 bases, with 19 bases spanning the gap. Germline loops: CDR1 SNHLY, CDR2 FYNNEI. CDR3 length: 14 amino acids. This CDR3 is CASRPQIGMGGYTF. Here the CDR3 DNA reads TGTGCCAGCAGGCCCCAGATAGGAATGGGAGGCTACACCTTC.

This clone has only a few counts. V gene TRBV6-5 combines with J gene TRBJ1-3; D unresolved. Germline V gene lookup returns CDR1 MNHEY and CDR2 SVGAGI. V gave up 0 bases and J gave up 0 bases, with 9 bases separating them. This CDR3 comprises 16 residues. CDR3 nucleotide sequence: TGTGCCAGCAGTTACTCGATGTCCCGCTCTGGAAACACCATATATTTT. This gives the protein CASSYSMSRSGNTIYF.

J is TRBJ2-2 and V is TRBV6-5, with a tentative D call TRBD2 (6 bases). The CDR3 covers 14 residues. The ends were cut back, 4 bases at V and 1 base at J, with 7 bases in the middle. Germline V gene lookup returns CDR1 MNHEY and CDR2 SVGAGI. The DNA for the CDR3 is TGTGCCAGCAGTTGGCGGGAGAACACCGGGGAGCTGTTTTTT. Protein product: CASSWRENTGELFF.

This clone has a single count. The chain carries TRBV2 and TRBJ1-2; D is possibly TRBD1 (5 bases). V lost 5 bases, J lost 1 base, and 14 bases lay in between. Germline V lookup: CDR1 SNHLY, CDR2 FYNNEI. The length of the CDR3 is 15 residues. The CDR3 coding sequence is TGTGCCAGCAGTCCGGATGGGACGTTTAACTATGGCTACACCTTC. Its translation: CASSPDGTFNYGYTF.

The chain uses TRBV18 and TRBJ1-1, with D perhaps matching TRBD1 (5 bases). Germline V gene lookup returns CDR1 KGHSH and CDR2 LQKENI. The CDR3 loop spans 16 amino acids. Trimming cost V 3 bases and J 1 base, with 15 bases left between them. CDR3 coding DNA: TGTGCCAGCTCACCCTGGCGTACACAGGCGAACACTGAAGCTTTCTTT. As protein: CASSPWRTQANTEAFF.

The chain couples TRBV18 to TRBJ1-4; 11 bases align to TRBD1. CDR1 and CDR2 from the germline V gene are KGHSH and LQKENI. After removal of 9 bases from V and 7 bases from J, the junction contained 4 bases not matched to a gene. The CDR3 sequence is 13 residues long. The CDR3 reads CASSGTGGEKLFF. The CDR3 region has the DNA TGTGCCAGTTCCGGGACAGGGGGTGAAAAACTGTTTTTT.

The rearrangement uses TRBV5-1 and TRBJ1-1; no definite D call. The CDR3 is made up of 13 amino acids. Germline CDR1 SGHRS, CDR2 YFSETQ. V was shortened by 4 bases and J by 6 bases, with 13 bases between the two germline ends. Here the CDR3 reads CASSTSEVAEAFF. In DNA form, the CDR3 reads TGCGCCAGCAGCACTTCGGAGGTGGCTGAAGCTTTCTTT.

The chain joins TRBV5-5 to TRBJ2-5; D may match TRBD1 or TRBD2 (7 bases each). The CDR3 length is 15 residues. V was trimmed by 3 bases and J by 2 bases, leaving 14 bases between them. CDR1 is SGHKS, CDR2 YYEKEE, per germline (reference sequence). CDR3: CASSWGGDRQETQYF. The CDR3 nucleotides read TGTGCCAGCAGCTGGGGGGGGGACAGACAAGAGACCCAGTACTTC.

CDR3 sequence: CASSQDRGRSTDTQYF. The CDR3 region has the DNA TGCGCCAGCAGCCAAGACCGGGGTCGAAGCACAGATACGCAGTATTTT. The chain employs TRBV4-1 and TRBJ2-3, with D perhaps matching TRBD2 (5 bases). The V gene's germline CDR1 is MGHRA and CDR2 YSYEKL. This CDR3 contains 16 residues. V lost 0 bases and J 0 bases, leaving 10 bases between the germline ends.

The chain recombines TRBV2 with TRBJ2-7; perhaps D is TRBD1 or TRBD2 (5 bases each). Trimming shortened V by 10 bases and J by 2 bases, and 21 bases separated the two germline ends. Looked up from germline, CDR1 is SNHLY and CDR2 is FYNNEI. This CDR3 has 15 amino acids. This chain's CDR3 is CATLKPGTGPYEQYF. As DNA, the CDR3 is TGTGCCACACTGAAACCCGGGACGGGTCCCTACGAGCAGTACTTC.

This clone came up a few times. The chain is built from TRBV5-1 and TRBJ1-2; D is ambiguous. The CDR3 is 14 amino acids. The germline gives CDR1 SGHRS, CDR2 YFSETQ. The V end was cut by 1 base, the J end by 4 bases, with 11 bases between. The CDR3 coding sequence is TGCGCCAGCAGCTTGAGTTTGGAGGGCTATGGCTACACCTTC. Residues: CASSLSLEGYGYTF.

The V gene is TRBV30, the J gene TRBJ2-1; 9 nucleotides match TRBD2. The CDR3 is 14 amino acids. CDR1 and CDR2 from the germline V gene are GTSNPN and SVGIG (reference sequence). Trimming cost V 1 base and J 6 bases; bases outside gene matches: 4. As DNA, the CDR3 is TGTGCCTGGAGTGAGGGGACTAGCTTCAATGAGCAGTTCTTC. Its protein is CAWSEGTSFNEQFF.